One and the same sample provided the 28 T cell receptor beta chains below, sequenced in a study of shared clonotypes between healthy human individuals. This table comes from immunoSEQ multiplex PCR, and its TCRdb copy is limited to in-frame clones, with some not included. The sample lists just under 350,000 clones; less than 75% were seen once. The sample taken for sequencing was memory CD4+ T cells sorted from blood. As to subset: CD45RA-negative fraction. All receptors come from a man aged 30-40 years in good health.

Here the CDR3 DNA reads TGTGCCAGCAGCCCGGGAACCATGAACACTGAAGCTTTCTTT. This codes for CASSPGTMNTEAFF. J is TRBJ1-1 and V is TRBV6-5; D uncertain. The ends were cut back, 6 bases at V and 0 bases at J, with 11 bases in the middle. The germline V gene encodes CDR1 MNHEY and CDR2 SVGAGI. CDR3 length: 14 residues.

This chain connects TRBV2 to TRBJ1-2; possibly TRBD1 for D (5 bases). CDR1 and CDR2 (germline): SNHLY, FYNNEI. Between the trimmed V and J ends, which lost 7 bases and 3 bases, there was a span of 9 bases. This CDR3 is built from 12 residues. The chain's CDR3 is CASMGTYYGYTF. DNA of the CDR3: TGTGCCAGCATGGGGACTTACTATGGCTACACCTTC.

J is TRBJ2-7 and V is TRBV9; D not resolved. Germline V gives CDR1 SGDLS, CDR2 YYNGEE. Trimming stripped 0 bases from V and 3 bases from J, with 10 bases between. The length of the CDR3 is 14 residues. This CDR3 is CASSVAIQSYEQYF. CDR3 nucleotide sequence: TGTGCCAGCAGCGTAGCTATACAGAGCTACGAGCAGTACTTC.

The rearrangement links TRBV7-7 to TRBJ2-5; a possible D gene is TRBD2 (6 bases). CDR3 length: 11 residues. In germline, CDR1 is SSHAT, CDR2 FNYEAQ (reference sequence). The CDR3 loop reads CASGNEETQYF. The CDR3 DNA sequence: TGTGCTAGCGGTAACGAAGAGACCCAGTACTTC.

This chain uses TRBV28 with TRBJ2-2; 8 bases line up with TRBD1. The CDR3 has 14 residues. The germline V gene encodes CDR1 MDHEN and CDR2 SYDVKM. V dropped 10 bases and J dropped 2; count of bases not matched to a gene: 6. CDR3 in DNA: TGTGCCACCGATGGACAGGGCAACACCGGGGAGCTGTTTTTT. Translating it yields CATDGQGNTGELFF.

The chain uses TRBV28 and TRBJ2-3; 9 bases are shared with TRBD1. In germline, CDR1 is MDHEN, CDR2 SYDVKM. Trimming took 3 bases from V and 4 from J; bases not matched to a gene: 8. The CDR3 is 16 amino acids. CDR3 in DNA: TGTGCCAGCAGTTTTTATGACAGGGGGATCGCAGATACGCAGTATTTT. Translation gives CASSFYDRGIADTQYF.

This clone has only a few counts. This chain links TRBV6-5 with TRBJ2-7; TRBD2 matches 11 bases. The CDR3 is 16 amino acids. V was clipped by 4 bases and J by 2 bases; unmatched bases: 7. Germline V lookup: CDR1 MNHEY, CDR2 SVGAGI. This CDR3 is CASSFIAGGPPYEQYF. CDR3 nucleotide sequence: TGTGCCAGCAGTTTTATAGCGGGAGGGCCACCCTACGAGCAGTACTTC.

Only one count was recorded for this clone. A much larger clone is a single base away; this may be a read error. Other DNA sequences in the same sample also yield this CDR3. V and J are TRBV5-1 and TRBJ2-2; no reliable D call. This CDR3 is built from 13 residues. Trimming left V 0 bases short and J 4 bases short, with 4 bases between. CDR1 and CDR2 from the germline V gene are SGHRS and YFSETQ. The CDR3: CASSLDPTGELFF. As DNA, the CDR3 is TGCGCCAGCAGCTTGGACCCCACCGGGGAGCTGTTTTTT.

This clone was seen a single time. DNA for the CDR3: TGCAGCGTTGGTGGGAGGACCGATCGTTACAATGAGCAGTTCTTC. Amino acid sequence: CSVGGRTDRYNEQFF. The rearrangement links TRBV29-1 to TRBJ2-1; possibly TRBD2 for D (6 bases). The V end was cut by 4 bases, the J end by 4 bases, with 17 bases between. Germline V lookup: CDR1 SQVTM, CDR2 ANQGSEA. The CDR3 contains 15 residues.

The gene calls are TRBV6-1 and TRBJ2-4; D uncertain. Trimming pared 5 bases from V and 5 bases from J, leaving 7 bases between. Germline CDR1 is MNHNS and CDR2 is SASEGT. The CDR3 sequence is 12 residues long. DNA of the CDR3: TGTGCCAGCAGTAGTTTTGAAAACATTCAGTACTTC. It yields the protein CASSSFENIQYF.

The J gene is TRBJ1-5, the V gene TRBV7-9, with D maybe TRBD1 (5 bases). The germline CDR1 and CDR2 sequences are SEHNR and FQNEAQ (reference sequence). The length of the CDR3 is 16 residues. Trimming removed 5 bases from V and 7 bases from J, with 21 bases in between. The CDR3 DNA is TGTGCCAGCAGCCCACTGAGGGGTGGGCTTGGGCAGCCCCAGCATTTT. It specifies CASSPLRGGLGQPQHF.

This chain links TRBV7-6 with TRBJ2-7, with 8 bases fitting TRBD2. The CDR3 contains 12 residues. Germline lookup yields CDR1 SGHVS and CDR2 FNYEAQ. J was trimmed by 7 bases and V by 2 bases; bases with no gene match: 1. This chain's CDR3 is CASSLLAGEQYF. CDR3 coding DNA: TGTGCCAGCAGCTTACTAGCGGGTGAGCAGTACTTC.

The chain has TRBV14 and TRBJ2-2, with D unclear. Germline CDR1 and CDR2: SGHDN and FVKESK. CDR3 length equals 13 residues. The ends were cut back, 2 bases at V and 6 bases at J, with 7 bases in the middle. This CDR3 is CASSQLRSGELFF. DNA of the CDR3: TGTGCCAGCAGCCAACTTAGGTCCGGGGAGCTGTTTTTT.

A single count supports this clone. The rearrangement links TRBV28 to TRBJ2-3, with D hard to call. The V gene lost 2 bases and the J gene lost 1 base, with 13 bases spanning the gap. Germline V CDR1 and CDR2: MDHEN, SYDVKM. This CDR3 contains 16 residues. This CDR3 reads CASSLSPGRRTDTQYF. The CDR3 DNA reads TGTGCCAGCAGTTTAAGTCCGGGCCGGCGCACAGATACGCAGTATTTT.

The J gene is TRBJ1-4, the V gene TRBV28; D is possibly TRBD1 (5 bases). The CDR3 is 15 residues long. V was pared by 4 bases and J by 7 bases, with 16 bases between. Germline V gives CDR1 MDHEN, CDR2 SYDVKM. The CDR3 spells CASSSSGEEGEKLFF. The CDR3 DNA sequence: TGTGCCAGCAGTTCCTCGGGGGAAGAAGGTGAAAAACTGTTTTTT.

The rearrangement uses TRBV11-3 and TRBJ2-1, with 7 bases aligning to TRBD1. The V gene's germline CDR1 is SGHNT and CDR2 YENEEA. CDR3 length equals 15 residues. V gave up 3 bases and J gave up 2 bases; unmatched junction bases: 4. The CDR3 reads CASSFTGETYNEQFF. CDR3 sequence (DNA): TGTGCCAGCAGCTTTACAGGGGAGACCTACAATGAGCAGTTCTTC.

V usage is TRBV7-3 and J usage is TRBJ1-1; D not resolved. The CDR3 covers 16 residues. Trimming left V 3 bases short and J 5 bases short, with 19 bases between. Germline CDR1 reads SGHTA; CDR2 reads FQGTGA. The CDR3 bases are TGTGCCAGCAGCTTTAAGGAGGTCACGGTGGGTACTGAAGCTTTCTTT. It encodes CASSFKEVTVGTEAFF.

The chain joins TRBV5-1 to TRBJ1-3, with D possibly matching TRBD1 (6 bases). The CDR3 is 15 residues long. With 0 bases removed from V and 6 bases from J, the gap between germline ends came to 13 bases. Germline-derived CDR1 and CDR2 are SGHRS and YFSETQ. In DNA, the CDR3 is TGCGCCAGCAGCTTGGATTCAGGGGAGGCAAACACCATATATTTT. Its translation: CASSLDSGEANTIYF.

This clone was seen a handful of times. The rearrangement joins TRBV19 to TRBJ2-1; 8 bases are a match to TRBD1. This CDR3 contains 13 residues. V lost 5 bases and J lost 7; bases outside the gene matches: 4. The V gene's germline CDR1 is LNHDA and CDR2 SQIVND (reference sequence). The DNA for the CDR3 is TGTGCCAGTAGTTCCCGGGACAGGAATGAGCAGTTCTTC. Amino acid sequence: CASSSRDRNEQFF.

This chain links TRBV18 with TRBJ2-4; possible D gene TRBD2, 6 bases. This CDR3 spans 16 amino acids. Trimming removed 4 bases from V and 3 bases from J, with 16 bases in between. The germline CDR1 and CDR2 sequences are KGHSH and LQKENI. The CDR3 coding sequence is TGTGCCAGCTCACTGCTAGGTAGCGGTGACAAAAACATTCAGTACTTC. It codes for CASSLLGSGDKNIQYF.

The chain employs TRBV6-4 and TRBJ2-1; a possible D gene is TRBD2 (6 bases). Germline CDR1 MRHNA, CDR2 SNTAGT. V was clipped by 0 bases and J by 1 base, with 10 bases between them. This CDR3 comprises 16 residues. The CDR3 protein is CASSDSVGRSYNEQFF. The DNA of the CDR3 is TGTGCCAGCAGTGACTCAGTAGGGAGGTCCTACAATGAGCAGTTCTTC.

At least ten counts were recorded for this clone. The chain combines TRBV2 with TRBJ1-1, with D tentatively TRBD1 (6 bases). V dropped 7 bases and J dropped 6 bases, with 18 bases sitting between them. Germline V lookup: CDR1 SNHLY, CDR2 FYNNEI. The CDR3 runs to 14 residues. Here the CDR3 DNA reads TGTGCCAGCACCCCCCTCTGGGGGGCGGCTGAAGCTTTCTTT. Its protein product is CASTPLWGAAEAFF.

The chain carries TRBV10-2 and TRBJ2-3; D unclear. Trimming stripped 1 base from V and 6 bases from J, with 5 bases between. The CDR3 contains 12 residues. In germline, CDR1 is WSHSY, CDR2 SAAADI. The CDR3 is CASSEWRDTQYF. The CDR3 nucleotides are TGCGCCAGCAGTGAGTGGCGGGATACGCAGTATTTT.

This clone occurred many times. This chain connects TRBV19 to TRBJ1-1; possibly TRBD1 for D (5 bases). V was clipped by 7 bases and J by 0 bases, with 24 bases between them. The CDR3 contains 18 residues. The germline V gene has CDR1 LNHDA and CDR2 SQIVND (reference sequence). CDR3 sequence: CASKPLMGRRGMNTEAFF. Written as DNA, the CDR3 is TGTGCCAGTAAACCACTGATGGGACGGAGGGGCATGAACACTGAAGCTTTCTTT.

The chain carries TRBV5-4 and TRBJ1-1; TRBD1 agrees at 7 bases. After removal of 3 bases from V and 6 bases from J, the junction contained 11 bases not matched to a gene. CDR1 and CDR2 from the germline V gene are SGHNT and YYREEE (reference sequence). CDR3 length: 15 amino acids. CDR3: CASSSRTGAFAEAFF. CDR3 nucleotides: TGTGCCAGCAGCTCAAGGACAGGTGCCTTTGCTGAAGCTTTCTTT.

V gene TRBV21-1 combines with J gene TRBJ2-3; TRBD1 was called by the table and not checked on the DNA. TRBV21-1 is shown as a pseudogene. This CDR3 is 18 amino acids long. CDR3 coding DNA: TGTGCCAGCAGCGCCCGACAGGGGGTGGGCGAGAGCACAGATACGCAGTATTTT. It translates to CASSARQGVGESTDTQYF.

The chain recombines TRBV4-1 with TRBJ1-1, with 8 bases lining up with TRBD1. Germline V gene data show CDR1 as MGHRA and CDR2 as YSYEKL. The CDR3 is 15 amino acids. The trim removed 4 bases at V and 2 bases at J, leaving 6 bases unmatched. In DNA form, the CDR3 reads TGCGCCAGCAGCCGAGCGGACAGGGTTAACACTGAAGCTTTCTTT. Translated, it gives CASSRADRVNTEAFF.

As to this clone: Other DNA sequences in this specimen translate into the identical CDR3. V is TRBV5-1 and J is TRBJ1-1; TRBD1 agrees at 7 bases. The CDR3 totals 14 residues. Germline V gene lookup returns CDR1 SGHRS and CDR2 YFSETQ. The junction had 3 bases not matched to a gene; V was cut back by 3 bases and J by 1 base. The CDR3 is CASSSGQTNTEAFF. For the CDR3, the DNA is TGCGCCAGCAGCTCGGGACAGACGAACACTGAAGCTTTCTTT.